This T cell receptor (beta chain) derives from a study of T cells in Graves' hyperthyroidism and ophthalmopathy. Amplified TCR beta CDR3 regions came from RNA transcripts. The HTBI primer set was used in a first-round RT-PCR of the TCR CDR3. One entry per CDR3 protein results from TCRdb running MiXCR on the multiplex PCR reads. The sample lists hundreds of thousands of distinct CDR3 sequences, around 15% occurring once. This clonotype appeared many times. Clinical symptoms, serum thyroxine, TRAb, thyroid ultrasound and orbital computed tomography informed diagnoses. Trimming left V 4 bases short and J 9 bases short, with 25 bases between. CDR3 length equals 17 residues. CDR1 and CDR2 from the germline V gene are MGHRA and YSYEKL.

This TCR was sampled from a woman between 18 and 30 years old with Graves' hyperthyroidism. The chain has TRBV4-1 and TRBJ2-1, with D hard to call. The sample taken for sequencing was blood. This chain's CDR3 is CASSLTLGIPQVGEQFF. The CDR3 bases are TGCGCCAGCAGCCTGACTTTAGGAATCCCGCAAGTGGGTGAGCAGTTCTTC.